This TCR beta chain was sequenced in a study of identical twins. Overall study results and limits: Within twin pairs, the out-of-frame alpha sequences they shared showed excess low generation probability. Abundant beta clonotypes from cord blood bore fewer insertions; memory repertoires lacked this pattern.

TCRdb used MiXCR to reprocess the 5' RACE reads, holding one entry per CDR3 protein. The sample has roughly 690,000 distinct CDR3 sequences, 21% seen once. This clonotype was observed a handful of times. The antigen remains undetermined. The CDR3 length is 13 residues. V was trimmed by 6 bases and J by 5 bases, leaving 8 bases between them. The same data also contributed to another study, on T cells expressing NK-cell markers. That source notes: Researchers got TCR beta repertoires out of sorted CD3+CD56+NKG2C+, CD3+CD56+NKG2C- and CD3+CD56-NKG2C+ T cells. In the group of eight sequenced donors, seven were HCMV-seropositive and one was seronegative.

Sample: PBMCs. The chain joins TRBV12-3 or TRBV12-4 to TRBJ1-6, with TRBD1 as a possible D gene (5 bases). This receptor was obtained from a woman younger than 35 in good health. DNA of the CDR3: TGTGCCAGCAGCCGGGACCATAATTCACCCCTCCACTTT. Residues: CASSRDHNSPLHF.